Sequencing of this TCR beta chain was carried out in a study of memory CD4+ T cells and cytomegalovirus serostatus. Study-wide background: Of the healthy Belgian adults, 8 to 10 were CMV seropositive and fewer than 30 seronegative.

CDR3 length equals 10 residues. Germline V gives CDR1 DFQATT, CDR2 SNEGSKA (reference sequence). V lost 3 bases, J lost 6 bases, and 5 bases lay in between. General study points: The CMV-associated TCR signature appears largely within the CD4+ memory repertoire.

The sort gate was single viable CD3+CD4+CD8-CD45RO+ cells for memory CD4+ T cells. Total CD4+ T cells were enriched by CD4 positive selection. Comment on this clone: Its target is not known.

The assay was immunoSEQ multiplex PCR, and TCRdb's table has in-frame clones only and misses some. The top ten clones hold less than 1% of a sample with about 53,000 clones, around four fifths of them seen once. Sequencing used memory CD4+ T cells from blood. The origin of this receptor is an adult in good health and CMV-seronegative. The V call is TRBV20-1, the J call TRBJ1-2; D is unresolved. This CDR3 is CSASRDGYTF. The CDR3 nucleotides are TGCAGTGCTAGTCGGGATGGCTACACCTTC.